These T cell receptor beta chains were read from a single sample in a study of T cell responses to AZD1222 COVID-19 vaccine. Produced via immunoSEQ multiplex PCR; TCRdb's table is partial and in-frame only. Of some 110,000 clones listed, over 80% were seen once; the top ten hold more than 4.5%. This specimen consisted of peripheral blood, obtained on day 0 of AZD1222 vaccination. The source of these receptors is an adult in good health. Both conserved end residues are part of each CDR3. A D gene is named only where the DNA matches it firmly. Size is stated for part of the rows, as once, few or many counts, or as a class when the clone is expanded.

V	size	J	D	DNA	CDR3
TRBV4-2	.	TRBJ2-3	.	TGTGCCAGCAGCCACTATACACTGCCCCTGGGGACGACTAGCACAGATACGCAGTATTTT	CASSHYTLPLGTTSTDTQYF
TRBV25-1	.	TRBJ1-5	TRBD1	TGTGCCAGCAGTGAGTTTGGACAGGGGGATCAGCCCCAGCATTTT	CASSEFGQGDQPQHF
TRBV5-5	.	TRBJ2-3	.	TGTGCCAGCAGCTTGGGACTGGATACGCAGTATTTT	CASSLGLDTQYF
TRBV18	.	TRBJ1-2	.	TGTGCCAGCTCACCTTTAACCTCGGCAGGGGAAACCGGCTACACCTTC	CASSPLTSAGETGYTF
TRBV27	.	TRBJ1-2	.	TGTGCCAGCAGTTTTTACAATGGCTATGGCTACACCTTC	CASSFYNGYGYTF
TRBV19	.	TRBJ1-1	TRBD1	TGTGCCAGTACCACCGGGGGCAGGGGGCTTGAAGCTTTCTTT	CASTTGGRGLEAFF
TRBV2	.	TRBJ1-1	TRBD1	TGTGCCAGCACCGGGACAGGGGGCGCGGGCGGTGAAGCTTTCTTT	CASTGTGGAGGEAFF
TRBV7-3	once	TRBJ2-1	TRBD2	TGTGCCAGCAGCTTAACTCCTGGCGGGGGGGCCAATGAGCAGTTCTTC	CASSLTPGGGANEQFF
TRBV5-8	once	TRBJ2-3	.	TGTGCCAGCAGCTTGGGGAGGAGGGGCACAGATACGCAGTATTTT	CASSLGRRGTDTQYF
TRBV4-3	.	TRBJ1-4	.	TGCGCCAGCAGCCAAAACCCCGGGCTCACTAATGAAAAACTGTTTTTT	CASSQNPGLTNEKLFF
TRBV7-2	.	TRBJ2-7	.	TGTGCCAGCAGCTTAATAGGTCTCTCCTACGAGCAGTACTTC	CASSLIGLSYEQYF
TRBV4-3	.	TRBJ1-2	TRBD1	TGCGCCAGCAGCCAAGACAGGGGGAAGGACTATGGCTACACCTTC	CASSQDRGKDYGYTF
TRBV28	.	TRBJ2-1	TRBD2	TGTGCCAGCAGTCTAGCGGGGCGTGGGAATGAGCAGTTCTTC	CASSLAGRGNEQFF
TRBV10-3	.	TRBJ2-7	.	TGTGCCACCCAAGGTTGGCGGTGGCCCTACGAGCAGTACTTC	CATQGWRWPYEQYF
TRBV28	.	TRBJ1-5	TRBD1	TGTGCCAGCAGTTCGCCACGACAGGGGGCCGTGAATCAGCCCCAGCATTTT	CASSSPRQGAVNQPQHF
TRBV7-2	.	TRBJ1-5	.	TGTGCCAGCAGCTTAGGGGCGTGGGATAGCAATCAGCCCCAGCATTTT	CASSLGAWDSNQPQHF
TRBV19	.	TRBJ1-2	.	TGTGCCAGTAGCCACGACCGCAGCCTTAACTATGGCTACACCTTC	CASSHDRSLNYGYTF
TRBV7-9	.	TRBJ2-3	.	TGTGCCAGCAGCCCGAAGTGGGCAGATACGCAGTATTTT	CASSPKWADTQYF
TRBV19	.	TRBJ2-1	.	TGTGCCAGTAGTTTGGGGATCTACAATGAGCAGTTCTTC	CASSLGIYNEQFF
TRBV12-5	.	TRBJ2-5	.	TGTGCTAGTGGTTTGCTAGTAGGACCAGGGACCCAGTACTTC	CASGLLVGPGTQYF
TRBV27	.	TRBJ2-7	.	TGTGCCAGCAGTTTTGGAGGATCTAATCGCGAGCAGTACTTC	CASSFGGSNREQYF
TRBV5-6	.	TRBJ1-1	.	TGTGCCAGCAGCCAAGACAGGATGAACACTGAAGCTTTCTTT	CASSQDRMNTEAFF
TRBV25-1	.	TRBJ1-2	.	TGTGCCAGCAGTGAAGGAGGGGGGGCTCTTGGCTACACCTTC	CASSEGGGALGYTF
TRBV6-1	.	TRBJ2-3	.	TGTGCCAGCAGTGCTCGAGGAGGAGGGGTTGCAGATACGCAGTATTTT	CASSARGGGVADTQYF
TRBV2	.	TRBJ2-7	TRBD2	TGTGCCAGCAGTGAATTGCTAGCGGGGGCCTACGAGCAGTACTTC	CASSELLAGAYEQYF
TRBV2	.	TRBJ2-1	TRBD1	TGTGCCAGCAGTTCCGACAGGGGGGGATATGGAAATGAGCAGTTCTTC	CASSSDRGGYGNEQFF
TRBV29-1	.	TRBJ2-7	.	TGCAGCGTGACGACAGACTACGAGCAGTACTTC	CSVTTDYEQYF
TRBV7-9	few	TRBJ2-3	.	TGTGCCAGCAGCCCCAATGTGGGGGGCCTCCTACTGAGAGATACGCAGTATTTT	CASSPNVGGLLLRDTQYF
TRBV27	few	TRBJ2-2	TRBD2	TGTGCCAGCAGCTTGCCGGGACTAGCGGGGGGGCGGACCGGGGAGCTGTTTTTT	CASSLPGLAGGRTGELFF
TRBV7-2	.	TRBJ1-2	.	TGTGCCAGCAGCTTAGACGGGGGAGGGTGGGATGGCTACACCTTC	CASSLDGGGWDGYTF
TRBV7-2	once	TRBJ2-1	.	TGTGCCAGCAGCTTAGATTTCCACAGGGCGAATGAGCAGTTCTTC	CASSLDFHRANEQFF
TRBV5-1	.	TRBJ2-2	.	TGCGCCAGCAGCTTGGATCCGGGACTCCCCAGTACTGAGCTGTTTTTT	CASSLDPGLPSTELFF
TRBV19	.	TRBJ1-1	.	TGTGCCAGTAGCCGGACTGGAGGGGTCGGCACTGAAGCTTTCTTT	CASSRTGGVGTEAFF
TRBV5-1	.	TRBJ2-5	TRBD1	TGCGCCAGCAGCTTGGCGGTCCGACAGGGGAGAGGGGAGACCCAGTACTTC	CASSLAVRQGRGETQYF
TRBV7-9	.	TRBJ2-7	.	TGTGCCAGCAGCTTACAGGGGACCGCTGCGGGGGAGTACTTC	CASSLQGTAAGEYF
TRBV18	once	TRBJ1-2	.	TGTGCCAGCTCACCCTCACAAGGCTCTCCTAACTATGGCTACACCTTC	CASSPSQGSPNYGYTF
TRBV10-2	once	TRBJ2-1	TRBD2	TGCGCCAGCAGTGCCAATCTAGCGGGGGTTCGGTTTGAGCAGTTCTTC	CASSANLAGVRFEQFF
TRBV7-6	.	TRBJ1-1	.	TGTGCCAGCAGCTTGCGGGGCACTGAAGCTTTCTTT	CASSLRGTEAFF
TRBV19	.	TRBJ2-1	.	TGTGCCAGTAGTACGGGGATGCGTCCCTACAATGAGCAGTTCTTC	CASSTGMRPYNEQFF
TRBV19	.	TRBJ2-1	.	TGTGCCAGTAGTATGGATGGGGGGGGCTACTCCTACAATGAGCAGTTCTTC	CASSMDGGGYSYNEQFF
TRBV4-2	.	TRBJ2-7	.	TGTGCCAGCAGCCAAGATCTGGCGGGTAGCTCCTACGAGCAGTACTTC	CASSQDLAGSSYEQYF
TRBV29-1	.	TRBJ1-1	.	TGCAGCGTTGATACGGGGGGGCGCCAGACTGAAGCTTTCTTT	CSVDTGGRQTEAFF
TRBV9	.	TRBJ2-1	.	TGTGCCAGCAGCGTAGATCTGGAGGGTTACAATGAGCAGTTCTTC	CASSVDLEGYNEQFF
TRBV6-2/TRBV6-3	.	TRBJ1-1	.	TGTGCCAGCAGTTACCGAGCACAGGGCCCTTGGGACACTGAAGCTTTCTTT	CASSYRAQGPWDTEAFF
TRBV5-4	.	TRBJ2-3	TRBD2	TGTGCCAGCAGCTGGGAGCGGGGGGGCGTAAGTGTACCCACAGATACGCAGTATTTT	CASSWERGGVSVPTDTQYF
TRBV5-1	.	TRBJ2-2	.	TGCGCCAGCAGCTTAGGAATGAACACCGGGGAGCTGTTTTTT	CASSLGMNTGELFF
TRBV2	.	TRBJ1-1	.	TGTGCCAGCAGACAAGAGAAGACTAGATGGGCTTTCTTT	CASRQEKTRWAFF
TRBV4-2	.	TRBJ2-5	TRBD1	TGTGCCAACAGCCAGGCCGGGACAGGGGATCTGGAGACCCAGTACTTC	CANSQAGTGDLETQYF
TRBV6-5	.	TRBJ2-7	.	TGTGCCAGCAGCCGCGGGGAGGGGGCCGACGAGCAGTACTTC	CASSRGEGADEQYF
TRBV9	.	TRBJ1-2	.	TGTGCCAGCAGCGGCACAGGGAGCTACACCTTC	CASSGTGSYTF
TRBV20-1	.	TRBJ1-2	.	TGCAGTGCTAGAGATAGGGTTGGCTACACCTTC	CSARDRVGYTF
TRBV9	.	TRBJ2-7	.	TGTGCCAGCAGCGTAGACCTCGGTACCTACGAGCAGTACTTC	CASSVDLGTYEQYF
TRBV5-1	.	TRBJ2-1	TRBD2	TGCGCCAGCAGCCCTCCTAGCGGGGTATCCTACAATGAGCAGTTCTTC	CASSPPSGVSYNEQFF
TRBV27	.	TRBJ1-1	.	TGTGCCAGCAGGCCGATCAGGGGAAACACTGAAGCTTTCTTT	CASRPIRGNTEAFF